This record covers a single TCR beta chain. The sample originates from a study of blood T cell repertoires in COVID-19. The V end was cut by 5 bases, the J end by 0 bases, with 14 bases between. Germline V gene data show CDR1 as MNHEY and CDR2 as SMNVEV (reference sequence). The CDR3 spans 17 residues. In the authors' methods: Nucleated cell number was recorded as an estimate derived from reference gene primer amplification. The assay was immunoSEQ multiplex PCR, and TCRdb's table has in-frame clones only and misses some. V and J calls and clone size are as listed in that table; D and trimming were resolved from the DNA. In the table there are some 97,000 clones, 90% of which are singletons.

This receptor was obtained from a man aged 50 or older with acute or convalescent COVID-19. J is TRBJ2-6 and V is TRBV27; maybe TRBD2 (6 bases). Sequencing was performed on peripheral blood. The CDR3 DNA sequence: TGTGCCAGCAGTCAGAAGTCGGGGGTCTCTGGGGCCAACGTCCTGACTTTC. It codes for CASSQKSGVSGANVLTF.